This T cell receptor (beta chain) was identified in a study of T-cell reconstitution after alpha-beta-depleted transplantation in children. Unique molecular identifiers were incorporated during preparation of the TCRbeta library. TCRdb re-called the PCR reads through MiXCR, storing one row per CDR3 protein. The repertoire holds 490,000 or so distinct CDR3 sequences, with around 13% as singletons. Germline CDR1 is SGHDT and CDR2 is YYEEEE. This CDR3 is built from 15 residues. Deletions cut 4 bases from V and 1 base from J, with 11 bases between. The chain carries TRBV5-6 and TRBJ2-2; perhaps TRBD2 as D (6 bases). This sample comprised PBMCs from the stem cell graft donor, obtained from the stem cell graft. The receptor was isolated from a human donor who donated a stem cell graft to a child with combined immunodeficiency. The CDR3 DNA sequence: TGTGCCAGCAGCCGGGACTCCGGGAACACCGGGGAGCTGTTTTTT. Its protein product is CASSRDSGNTGELFF.